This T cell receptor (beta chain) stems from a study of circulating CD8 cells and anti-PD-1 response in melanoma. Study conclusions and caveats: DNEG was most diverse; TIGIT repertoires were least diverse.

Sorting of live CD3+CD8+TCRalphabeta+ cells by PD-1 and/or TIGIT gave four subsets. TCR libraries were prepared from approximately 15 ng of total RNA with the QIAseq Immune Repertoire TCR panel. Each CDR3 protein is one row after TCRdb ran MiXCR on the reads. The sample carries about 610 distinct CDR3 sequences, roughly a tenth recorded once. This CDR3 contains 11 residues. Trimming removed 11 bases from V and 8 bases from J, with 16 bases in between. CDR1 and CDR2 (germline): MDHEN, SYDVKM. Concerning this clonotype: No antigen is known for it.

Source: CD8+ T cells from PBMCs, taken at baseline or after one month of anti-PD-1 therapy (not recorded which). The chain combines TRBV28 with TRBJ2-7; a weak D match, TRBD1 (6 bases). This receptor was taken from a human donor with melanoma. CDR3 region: CAGATGYKQYF. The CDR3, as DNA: TGTGCCGGCGCAACAGGGTACAAGCAGTACTTC.